The clone carrying this T cell receptor beta chain was seen just once. Antigen: not known. This record belongs to a study of cytomegalovirus exposure and HLA in healthy donors. Findings and limits, study-wide: As confirmed in vitro, a few CMV-associated chains were specific for CMV antigens. According to the study, 160 or so TCR beta chains were cytomegalovirus-associated.

This CDR3 is 15 amino acids long. V gave up 4 bases and J gave up 10 bases; unmatched junction bases: 7. Germline CDR1 reads MDHEN; CDR2 reads SYDVKM. Profiled with immunoSEQ multiplex PCR; TCRdb holds only in-frame clones, not every one. The sample consists of about 78,000 clones, about 95% of them appearing once. The rearrangement uses TRBV28 and TRBJ2-1; 13 bases are shared with TRBD2. The sequencing input was PBMCs. The origin of this receptor is a man aged 18 to 35 in good health and CMV-seropositive. CDR3 protein: CASSSLAGGSEEQFF. The CDR3 DNA sequence: TGTGCCAGCAGTTCACTAGCGGGAGGGTCTGAAGAGCAGTTCTTC. The full variable domain, in which reference TRBV28 and TRBJ2-1 provide the parts outside the CDR3, is DVKVTQSSRYLVKRTGEKVFLECVQDMDHENMFWYRQDPGLGLRLIYFSYDVKMKEKGDIPEGYSVSREKKERFSLILESASTNQTSMYLCASSSLAGGSEEQFFGPGTRLTVL.